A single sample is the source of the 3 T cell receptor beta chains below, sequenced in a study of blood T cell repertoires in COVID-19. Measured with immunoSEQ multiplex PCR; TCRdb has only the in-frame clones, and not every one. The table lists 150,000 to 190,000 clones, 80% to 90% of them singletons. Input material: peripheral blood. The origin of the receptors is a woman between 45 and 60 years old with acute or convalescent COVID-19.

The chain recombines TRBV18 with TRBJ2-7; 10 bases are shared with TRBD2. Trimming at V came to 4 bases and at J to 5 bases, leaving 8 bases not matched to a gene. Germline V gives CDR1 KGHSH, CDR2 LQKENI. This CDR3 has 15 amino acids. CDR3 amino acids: CASSLPLAGMDEQYF. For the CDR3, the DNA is TGTGCCAGCTCACTCCCACTAGCGGGGATGGACGAGCAGTACTTC.

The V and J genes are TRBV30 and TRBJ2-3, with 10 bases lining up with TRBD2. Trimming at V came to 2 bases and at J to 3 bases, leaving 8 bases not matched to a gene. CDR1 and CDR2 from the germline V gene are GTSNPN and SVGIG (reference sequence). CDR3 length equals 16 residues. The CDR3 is CAWSRPKTSGTDTQYF. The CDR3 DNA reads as TGTGCCTGGAGTCGACCGAAGACTAGCGGGACAGATACGCAGTATTTT.

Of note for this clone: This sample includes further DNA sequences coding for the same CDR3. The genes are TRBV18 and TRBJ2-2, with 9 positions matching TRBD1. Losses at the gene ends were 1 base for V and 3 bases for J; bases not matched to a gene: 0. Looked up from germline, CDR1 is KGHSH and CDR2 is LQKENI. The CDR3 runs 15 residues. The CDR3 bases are TGTGCCAGCTCACCACGGACAGGGGACACCGGGGAGCTGTTTTTT. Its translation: CASSPRTGDTGELFF.